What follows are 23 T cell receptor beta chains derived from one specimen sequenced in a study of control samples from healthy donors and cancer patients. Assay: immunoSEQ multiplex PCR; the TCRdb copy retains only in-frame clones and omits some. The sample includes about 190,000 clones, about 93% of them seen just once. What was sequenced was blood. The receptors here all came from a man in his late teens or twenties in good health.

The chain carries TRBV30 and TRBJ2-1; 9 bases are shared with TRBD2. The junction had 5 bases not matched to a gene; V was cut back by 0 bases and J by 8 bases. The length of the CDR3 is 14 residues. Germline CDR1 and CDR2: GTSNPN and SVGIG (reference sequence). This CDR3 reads CAWSVSSGGYEQFF. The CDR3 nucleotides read TGTGCCTGGAGTGTCAGTAGCGGGGGCTATGAGCAGTTCTTC.

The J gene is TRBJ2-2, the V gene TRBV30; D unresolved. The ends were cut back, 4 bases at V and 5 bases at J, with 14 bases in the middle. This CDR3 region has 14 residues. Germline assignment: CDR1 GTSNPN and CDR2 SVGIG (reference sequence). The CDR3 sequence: CAWTSKSWTGELFF. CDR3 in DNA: TGTGCCTGGACAAGCAAGAGTTGGACCGGGGAGCTGTTTTTT.

The CDR3 DNA is TGTGCCAGCAGTTACTCGAGACGCACACAAGAGACCCAGTACTTC. Protein: CASSYSRRTQETQYF. The gene calls are TRBV6-5 and TRBJ2-5, with D uncertain. Trimming removed 0 bases from V and 2 bases from J, with 10 bases in between. Germline V CDR1 and CDR2: MNHEY, SVGAGI. CDR3 length equals 15 residues.

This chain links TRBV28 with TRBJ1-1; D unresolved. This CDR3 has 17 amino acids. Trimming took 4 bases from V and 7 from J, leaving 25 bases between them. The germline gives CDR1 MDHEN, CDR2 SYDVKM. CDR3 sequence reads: CASSSVSLLKGNLEAFF. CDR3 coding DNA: TGTGCCAGCAGTTCGGTAAGCCTCTTGAAAGGAAACCTTGAAGCTTTCTTT. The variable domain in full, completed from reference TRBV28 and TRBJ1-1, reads DVKVTQSSRYLVKRTGEKVFLECVQDMDHENMFWYRQDPGLGLRLIYFSYDVKMKEKGDIPEGYSVSREKKERFSLILESASTNQTSMYLCASSSVSLLKGNLEAFFGQGTRLTVV.

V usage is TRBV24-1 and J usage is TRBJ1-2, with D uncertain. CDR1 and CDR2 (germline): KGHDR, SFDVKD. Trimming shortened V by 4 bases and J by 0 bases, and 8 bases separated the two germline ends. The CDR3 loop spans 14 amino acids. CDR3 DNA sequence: TGTGCCACCAGTGAAGCGTCCACTAACTATGGCTACACCTTC. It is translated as CATSEASTNYGYTF.

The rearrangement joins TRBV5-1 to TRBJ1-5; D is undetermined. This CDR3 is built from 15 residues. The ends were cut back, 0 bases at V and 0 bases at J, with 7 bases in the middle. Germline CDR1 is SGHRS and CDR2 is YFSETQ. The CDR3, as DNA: TGCGCCAGCAGCTTGGTAGCGGGTAGCAATCAGCCCCAGCATTTT. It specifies CASSLVAGSNQPQHF.

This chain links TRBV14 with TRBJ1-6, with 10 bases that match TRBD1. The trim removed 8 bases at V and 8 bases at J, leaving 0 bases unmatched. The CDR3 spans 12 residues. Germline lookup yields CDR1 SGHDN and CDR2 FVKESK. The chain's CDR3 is CASGTGDSPLHF. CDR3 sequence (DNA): TGTGCCAGCGGGACAGGGGATTCACCCCTCCACTTT.

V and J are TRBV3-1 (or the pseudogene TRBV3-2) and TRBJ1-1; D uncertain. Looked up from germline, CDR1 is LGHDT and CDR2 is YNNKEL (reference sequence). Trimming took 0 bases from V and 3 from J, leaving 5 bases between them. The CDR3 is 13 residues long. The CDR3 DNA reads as TGTGCCAGCAGCCAAGACGTATACACTGAAGCTTTCTTT. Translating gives CASSQDVYTEAFF.

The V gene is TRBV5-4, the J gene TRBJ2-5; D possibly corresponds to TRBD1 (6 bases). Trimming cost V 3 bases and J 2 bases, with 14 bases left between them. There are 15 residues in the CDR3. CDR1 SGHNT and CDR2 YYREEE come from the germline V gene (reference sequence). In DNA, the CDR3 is TGTGCCAGCAGCTACAATACAGGACAGCAAGAGACCCAGTACTTC. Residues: CASSYNTGQQETQYF. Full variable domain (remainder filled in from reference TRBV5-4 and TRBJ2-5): ETGVTQSPTHLIKTRGQQVTLRCSSQSGHNTVSWYQQALGQGPQFIFQYYREEENGRGNFPPRFSGLQFPNYSSELNVNALELDDSALYLCASSYNTGQQETQYFGPGTRLLVL.

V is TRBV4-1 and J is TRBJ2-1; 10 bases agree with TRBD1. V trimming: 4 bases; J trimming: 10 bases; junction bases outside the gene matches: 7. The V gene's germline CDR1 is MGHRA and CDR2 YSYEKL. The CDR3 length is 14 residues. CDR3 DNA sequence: TGCGCCAGCAGCCGAGGACAGGGGGAGGGAGAGCAGTTCTTC. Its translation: CASSRGQGEGEQFF.

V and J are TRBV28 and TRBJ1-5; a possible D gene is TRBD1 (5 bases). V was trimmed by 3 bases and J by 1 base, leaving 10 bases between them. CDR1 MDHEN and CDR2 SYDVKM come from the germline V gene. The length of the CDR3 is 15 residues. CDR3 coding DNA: TGTGCCAGCAGTTTCGCGGACAACAGCAATCAGCCCCAGCATTTT. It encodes CASSFADNSNQPQHF.

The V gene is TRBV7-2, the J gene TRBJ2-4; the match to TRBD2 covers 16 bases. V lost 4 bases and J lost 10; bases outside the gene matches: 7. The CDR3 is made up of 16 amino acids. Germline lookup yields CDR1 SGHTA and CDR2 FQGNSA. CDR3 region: CASSSPGLAGGRIQYF. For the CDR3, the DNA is TGTGCCAGCAGCTCCCCGGGACTAGCGGGGGGGAGAATTCAGTACTTC.

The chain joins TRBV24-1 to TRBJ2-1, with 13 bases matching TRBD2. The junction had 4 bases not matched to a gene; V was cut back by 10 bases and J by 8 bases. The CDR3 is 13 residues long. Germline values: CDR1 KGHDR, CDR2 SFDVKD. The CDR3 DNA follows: TGTGCCACAGGGACTAGCGGGGAGTATGAGCAGTTCTTC. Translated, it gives CATGTSGEYEQFF.

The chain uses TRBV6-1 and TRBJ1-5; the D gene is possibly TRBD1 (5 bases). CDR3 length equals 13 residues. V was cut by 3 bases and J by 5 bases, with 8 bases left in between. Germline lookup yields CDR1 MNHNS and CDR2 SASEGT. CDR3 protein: CASSDQGDQPQHF. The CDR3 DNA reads TGTGCCAGCAGTGATCAGGGAGATCAGCCCCAGCATTTT.

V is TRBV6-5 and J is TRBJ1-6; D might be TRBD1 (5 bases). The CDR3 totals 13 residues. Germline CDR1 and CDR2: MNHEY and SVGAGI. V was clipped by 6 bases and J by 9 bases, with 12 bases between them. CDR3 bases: TGTGCCAGCAGGCAGGGATTTTTTTCACCCCTCCACTTT. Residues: CASRQGFFSPLHF.

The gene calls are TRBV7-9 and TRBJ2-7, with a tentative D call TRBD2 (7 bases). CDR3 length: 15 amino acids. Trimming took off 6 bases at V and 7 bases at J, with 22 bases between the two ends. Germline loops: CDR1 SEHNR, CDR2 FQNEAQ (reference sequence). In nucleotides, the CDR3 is TGTGCCAGCAGTCCCTCTCGGGGGGCCGGTGGGGAGCAGTACTTC. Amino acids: CASSPSRGAGGEQYF.

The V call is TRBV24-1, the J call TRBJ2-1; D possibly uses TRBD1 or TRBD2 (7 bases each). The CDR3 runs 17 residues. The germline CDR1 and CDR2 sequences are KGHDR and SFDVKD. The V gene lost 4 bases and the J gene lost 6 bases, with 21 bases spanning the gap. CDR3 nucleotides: TGTGCCACCAGTGAAAGGGAGGGGACAGAAAGCCTCAATGAGCAGTTCTTC. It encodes CATSEREGTESLNEQFF.

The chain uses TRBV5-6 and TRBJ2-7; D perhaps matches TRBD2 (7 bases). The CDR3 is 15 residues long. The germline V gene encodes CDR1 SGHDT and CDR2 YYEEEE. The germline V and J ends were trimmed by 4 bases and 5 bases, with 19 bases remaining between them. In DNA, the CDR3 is TGTGCCAGCAGCCCCGGTTGGGGGGGCTTAAACGAGCAGTACTTC. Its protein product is CASSPGWGGLNEQYF.

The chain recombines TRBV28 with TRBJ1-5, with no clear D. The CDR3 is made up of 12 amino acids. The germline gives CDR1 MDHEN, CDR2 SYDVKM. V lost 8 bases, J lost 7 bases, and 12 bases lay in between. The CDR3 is CASSRVKQPQHF. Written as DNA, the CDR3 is TGTGCCAGCTCTAGGGTAAAACAGCCCCAGCATTTT.

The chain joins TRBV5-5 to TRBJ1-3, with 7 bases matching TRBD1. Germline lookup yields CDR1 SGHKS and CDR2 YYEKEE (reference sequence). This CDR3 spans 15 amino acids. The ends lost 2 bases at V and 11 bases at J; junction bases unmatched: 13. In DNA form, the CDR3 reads TGTGCCAGCAGCTTATACGACAGGGTACAGTTCGCCATATATTTT. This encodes CASSLYDRVQFAIYF.

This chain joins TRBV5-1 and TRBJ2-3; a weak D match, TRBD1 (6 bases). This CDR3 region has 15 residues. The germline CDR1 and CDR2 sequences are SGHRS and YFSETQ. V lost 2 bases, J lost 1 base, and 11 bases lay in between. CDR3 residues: CASSFLAGGTDTQYF. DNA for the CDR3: TGCGCCAGCAGCTTCTTGGCAGGGGGCACAGATACGCAGTATTTT.

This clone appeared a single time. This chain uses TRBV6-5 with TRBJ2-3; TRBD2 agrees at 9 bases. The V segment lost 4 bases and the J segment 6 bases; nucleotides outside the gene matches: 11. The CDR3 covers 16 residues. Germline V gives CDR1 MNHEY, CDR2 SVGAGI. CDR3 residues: CASSSSGVDWADTQYF. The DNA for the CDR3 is TGTGCCAGCAGTTCTAGCGGGGTTGATTGGGCTGATACGCAGTATTTT.

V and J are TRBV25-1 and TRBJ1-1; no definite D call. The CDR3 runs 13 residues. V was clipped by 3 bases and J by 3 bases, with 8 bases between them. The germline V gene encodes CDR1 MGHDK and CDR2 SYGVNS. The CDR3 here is CASSEGSYTEAFF. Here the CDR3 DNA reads TGTGCCAGCAGTGAGGGTTCGTACACTGAAGCTTTCTTT. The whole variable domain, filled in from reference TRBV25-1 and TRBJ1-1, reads EADIYQTPRYLVIGTGKKITLECSQTMGHDKMYWYQQDPGMELHLIHYSYGVNSTEKGDLSSESTVSRIRTEHFPLTLESARPSHTSQYLCASSEGSYTEAFFGQGTRLTVV.